Below are 19 T cell receptor beta chains sequenced from a single sample in a study of beta chain features in type 1 diabetes. What was sequenced were expressed TCRB transcripts, since all of the isolated RNA had been reverse transcribed. Clones were read by immunoSEQ multiplex PCR, and TCRdb kept only the in-frame ones, dropping some. The repertoire consists of 400,000 to 600,000 clones, with approximately 28% occurring once and the leading ten covering roughly 0.06%. Source material: naive CD4+ T cells from blood. The receptors shown here come from a man aged 18 to 29 in good health.

The CDR3 bases are TGCAGCGTCTCAGGGGGAGGGATAATTGAAAAACTGTTTTTT. This gives the protein CSVSGGGIIEKLFF. This sequence joins TRBV29-1 and TRBJ1-4, with 7 bases matching TRBD1. The germline V gene encodes CDR1 SQVTM and CDR2 ANQGSEA. This CDR3 spans 14 amino acids. V dropped 6 bases and J dropped 7; count of bases not matched to a gene: 11.

A few counts support this clone. V usage is TRBV9 and J usage is TRBJ2-3; D ambiguous. V lost 4 bases, J lost 1 base, and 7 bases lay in between. This CDR3 region has 13 residues. Germline CDR1 is SGDLS and CDR2 is YYNGEE. CDR3: CASSREGTDTQYF. Written as DNA, the CDR3 is TGTGCCAGCAGCAGGGAAGGCACAGATACGCAGTATTTT. Variable domain in full (rest from reference TRBV9 and TRBJ2-3): DSGVTQTPKHLITATGQRVTLRCSPRSGDLSVYWYQQSLDQGLQFLIQYYNGEERAKGNILERFSAQQFPDLHSELNLSSLELGDSALYFCASSREGTDTQYFGPGTRLTVL.

This rearrangement joins TRBV7-6 to TRBJ2-2, with TRBD1 matching 9 bases. CDR3 length equals 16 residues. CDR1 is SGHVS and CDR2 is FNYEAQ in the germline V gene. The ends lost 5 bases at V and 4 bases at J; junction bases unmatched: 8. The CDR3 sequence is CASSRLGQGATGELFF. For the CDR3, the DNA is TGTGCCAGCAGCCGACTGGGACAGGGTGCCACCGGGGAGCTGTTTTTT. Variable domain in full (rest from reference TRBV7-6 and TRBJ2-2): GAGVSQSPRYKVTKRGQDVALRCDPISGHVSLYWYRQALGQGPEFLTYFNYEAQQDKSGLPNDRFSAERPEGSISTLTIQRTEQRDSAMYRCASSRLGQGATGELFFGEGSRLTVL.

A few counts support this clone. The rearrangement links TRBV9 to TRBJ2-1; 7 bases map to TRBD1. Trimming removed 4 bases from V and 12 bases from J; junction bases left unmatched: 10. Looked up from germline, CDR1 is SGDLS and CDR2 is YYNGEE. This CDR3 has 13 amino acids. The CDR3 nucleotides are TGTGCCAGCAGCAACCAGCCCAGGGGGAGGCAGTTCTTC. Translated: CASSNQPRGRQFF.

This clone was observed a handful of times. The rearrangement uses TRBV6-1 and TRBJ2-7; possibly TRBD1 or TRBD2 for D (5 bases each). Germline V gives CDR1 MNHNS, CDR2 SASEGT. The CDR3 covers 15 residues. Between the trimmed V and J ends, which lost 0 bases and 3 bases, there was a span of 12 bases. For the CDR3, the DNA is TGTGCCAGCAGTGAAGCGGGGGTACTGGTCTACGAGCAGTACTTC. It translates to CASSEAGVLVYEQYF.

The V and J genes are TRBV27 and TRBJ1-5; D remains ambiguous. Trimming removed 6 bases from V and 2 bases from J, with 14 bases in between. The CDR3 covers 15 residues. Germline assignment: CDR1 MNHEY and CDR2 SMNVEV (reference sequence). The CDR3 region is CASSPGGWGNQPQHF. The DNA of the CDR3 is TGTGCCAGCAGCCCTGGTGGTTGGGGCAATCAGCCCCAGCATTTT.

The gene calls are TRBV2 and TRBJ2-1; a weak D match, TRBD1 (6 bases). Trimming removed 6 bases from V and 9 bases from J, with 15 bases in between. The germline gives CDR1 SNHLY, CDR2 FYNNEI. CDR3 length: 13 amino acids. In nucleotides, the CDR3 is TGTGCCAGCAGGAAGGACAGTCCCTCTGAGCAGTTCTTC. Residues: CASRKDSPSEQFF.

The V gene is TRBV30, the J gene TRBJ2-1; D remains ambiguous. V was clipped by 3 bases and J by 6 bases, with 21 bases between them. CDR1 is GTSNPN and CDR2 is SVGIG in the germline V gene (reference sequence). The CDR3 runs to 16 residues. Here the CDR3 DNA reads TGTGCCTGGAGCGCCGGACCGACGACTCGATTCAATGAGCAGTTCTTC. Protein product: CAWSAGPTTRFNEQFF.

This clone was seen more than once but under ten times. The rearrangement joins TRBV30 to TRBJ2-7; no reliable D call. The germline V gene encodes CDR1 GTSNPN and CDR2 SVGIG (reference sequence). Trimming shortened V by 2 bases and J by 0 bases, and 2 bases separated the two germline ends. The CDR3 sequence is 11 residues long. The CDR3: CAWSISYEQYF. For the CDR3, the DNA is TGTGCCTGGAGTATCTCCTACGAGCAGTACTTC.

This clone was seen only once. The rearrangement uses TRBV19 and TRBJ2-4; D unclear. V lost 7 bases, J lost 3 bases, and 13 bases lay in between. This CDR3 has 14 residues. The germline V gene has CDR1 LNHDA and CDR2 SQIVND (reference sequence). In DNA, the CDR3 is TGTGCCAGTACCTCGACTGGGGTCAAAAACATTCAGTACTTC. It yields the protein CASTSTGVKNIQYF.

The V call is TRBV7-2, the J call TRBJ2-1; 8 bases align to TRBD1. Germline V gene sequence: CDR1 SGHTA, CDR2 FQGNSA. The V gene end was trimmed by 5 bases and the J gene end by 13 bases; junction bases not matched to a gene: 7. The CDR3 spans 12 residues. The CDR3 protein is CASSPPDRGQFF. CDR3 DNA sequence: TGTGCCAGCAGCCCGCCCGACAGGGGCCAGTTCTTC.

This clone appeared a few times. V and J are TRBV30 and TRBJ2-6, with 8 bases aligning to TRBD1. V shed 1 base and J 5 bases; nucleotides not matched to a gene: 7. This CDR3 region has 16 residues. Germline V gene lookup returns CDR1 GTSNPN and CDR2 SVGIG (reference sequence). CDR3 DNA: TGTGCCTGGAGTGGGACAGGGAGCAACTGGGCCAACGTCCTGACTTTC. The encoded protein is CAWSGTGSNWANVLTF. Looking up the rest from reference TRBV30 and TRBJ2-6 gives the full variable domain: SQTIHQWPATLVQPVGSPLSLECTVEGTSNPNLYWYRQAAGRGLQLLFYSVGIGQISSEVPQNLSASRPQDRQFILSSKKLLLSDSGFYLCAWSGTGSNWANVLTFGAGSRLTVL.

This clone has only a few counts. V usage is TRBV28 and J usage is TRBJ1-1, with D unresolved. CDR3 length: 13 amino acids. Germline loops: CDR1 MDHEN, CDR2 SYDVKM. The germline V and J ends were trimmed by 8 bases and 1 base, with 11 bases remaining between them. The CDR3 DNA sequence: TGTGCCAGCGGTCCCTTCGGGAACACTGAAGCTTTCTTT. Its translation is CASGPFGNTEAFF.

V usage is TRBV30 and J usage is TRBJ1-5, with D maybe TRBD1 (6 bases). The germline gives CDR1 GTSNPN, CDR2 SVGIG (reference sequence). The V and J ends lost 1 base and 6 bases respectively, with 13 bases between them. CDR3 length equals 14 residues. The DNA of the CDR3 is TGTGCCTGGAGTGGGGGGTTGGGGGCTCAGCCCCAGCATTTT. As protein: CAWSGGLGAQPQHF.

This chain links TRBV5-1 with TRBJ2-5; D call uncertain. V was pared by 2 bases and J by 3 bases, with 14 bases between. The germline CDR1 and CDR2 sequences are SGHRS and YFSETQ. The CDR3 has 15 amino acids. The CDR3 DNA reads TGCGCCAGCAGCTTTTACTCGGGTACGAAAGAGACCCAGTACTTC. Translating gives CASSFYSGTKETQYF.

V usage is TRBV14 and J usage is TRBJ2-1; tentative D call: TRBD1 (5 bases). CDR1 SGHDN and CDR2 FVKESK come from the germline V gene. Trimming removed 3 bases from V and 0 bases from J, with 21 bases in between. This CDR3 has 19 amino acids. The CDR3, as DNA: TGTGCCAGCAGCCAGTCCAAGGGGTTCGCGAAGAGCTCCTACAATGAGCAGTTCTTC. It specifies CASSQSKGFAKSSYNEQFF.

V usage is TRBV18 and J usage is TRBJ2-7, with 9 positions matching TRBD1. This CDR3 has 15 amino acids. Trimming took 3 bases from V and 2 from J; bases not matched to a gene: 5. From germline, CDR1 is KGHSH and CDR2 LQKENI. CDR3 sequence reads: CASSPTDRGAYEQYF. Here the CDR3 DNA reads TGTGCCAGCTCACCGACGGACAGGGGCGCCTACGAGCAGTACTTC.

The gene calls are TRBV19 and TRBJ1-1, with D maybe TRBD1 (5 bases). V was trimmed by 3 bases and J by 4 bases, leaving 12 bases between them. The CDR3 runs to 14 residues. The germline V gene encodes CDR1 LNHDA and CDR2 SQIVND (reference sequence). The CDR3 reads CASSIGTLGTEAFF. The CDR3 DNA is TGTGCCAGTAGTATCGGGACTCTTGGCACTGAAGCTTTCTTT.

This clone was seen a few times. Distinct nucleotide sequences in the sample also encode this CDR3. The rearrangement uses TRBV30 and TRBJ2-7; D gene unclear. Deletions cut 0 bases from V and 1 base from J, with 4 bases between. From germline, CDR1 is GTSNPN and CDR2 SVGIG (reference sequence). The CDR3 has 12 residues. The CDR3 DNA reads as TGTGCCTGGAGTGTCACTTCCTACGAGCAGTACTTC. Protein product: CAWSVTSYEQYF.